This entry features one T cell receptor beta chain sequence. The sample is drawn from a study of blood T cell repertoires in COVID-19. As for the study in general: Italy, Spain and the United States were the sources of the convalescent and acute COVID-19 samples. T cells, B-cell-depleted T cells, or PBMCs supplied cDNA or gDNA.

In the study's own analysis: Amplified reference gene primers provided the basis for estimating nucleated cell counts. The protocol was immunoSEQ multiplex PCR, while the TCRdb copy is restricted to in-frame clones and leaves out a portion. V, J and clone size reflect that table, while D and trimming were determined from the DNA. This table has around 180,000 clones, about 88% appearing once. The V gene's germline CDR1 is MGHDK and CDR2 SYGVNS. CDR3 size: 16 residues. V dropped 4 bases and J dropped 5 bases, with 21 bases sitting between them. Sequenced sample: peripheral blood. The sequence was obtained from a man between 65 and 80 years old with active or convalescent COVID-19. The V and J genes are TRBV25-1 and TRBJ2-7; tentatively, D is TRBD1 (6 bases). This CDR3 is CASSATTGQWKNEQYF. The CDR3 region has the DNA TGTGCCAGCAGTGCAACCACAGGGCAGTGGAAGAACGAGCAGTACTTC.